A single sample is the source of the 15 T cell receptor beta chains below, sequenced in a study of T-cell reconstitution after alpha-beta-depleted transplantation in children (dated by TCRdb to between 2015 and 2016). Library generation was performed with PCR. Sequenced using an Illumina HiSeq 2500. Molecular barcoding was employed in the preparation of TCR libraries, with unique molecular identifiers being used to normalize TCRbeta repertoire quantification. TCRdb reprocessed the public reads (quality trimming at Q25 with fastp, clone calling with MiXCR) and kept in-frame beta chains. Each entry is one CDR3 protein sequence, shown with its most common DNA and genes. Across this sample there are 200,000 or so distinct CDR3 sequences, with about 6.6% seen only once. Less than 7% of the sample goes to the ten largest clones. The treatment or condition label here, explained by the study, means: allogeneic hematopoietic cell transplantation with graft depleted of TCRalphabeta T cells and CD19 B cells.

This sample comprised PBMCs, obtained before TCRalphabeta/CD19-depleted stem cell transplant. The source is a boy aged 2 to 9 with acute lymphoblastic leukemia, due to receive a stem cell transplant.

The chain employs TRBV20-1 and TRBJ1-2; 10 bases line up with TRBD1. Germline V gene lookup returns CDR1 DFQATT and CDR2 SNEGSKA (reference sequence). This CDR3 is built from 16 residues. The V segment lost 1 base and the J segment 2 bases; nucleotides outside the gene matches: 7. CDR3 loop: CSARAPMTGGNYGYTF. CDR3 nucleotides: TGCAGTGCTAGAGCCCCCATGACAGGGGGCAACTATGGCTACACCTTC.

This clonotype has a count of ten or more. The chain is built from TRBV4-3 and TRBJ1-1; TRBD1 agrees at 8 bases. J lost 1 base, V lost 3 bases, and 4 bases had no gene match. Looked up from germline, CDR1 is LGHNA and CDR2 is YSLEER. The CDR3 loop spans 15 amino acids. CDR3 amino acids: CASSHDRGRNTEAFF. The CDR3 bases are TGCGCCAGCAGCCATGACAGGGGCCGGAACACTGAAGCTTTCTTT.

V is TRBV15 and J is TRBJ2-7, with D unclear. Germline V CDR1 and CDR2: LNHNV, YYDKDF (reference sequence). V gave up 4 bases and J gave up 0 bases, with 7 bases separating them. CDR3 length: 13 residues. CDR3 loop: CATSKSSSYEQYF. As DNA, the CDR3 is TGTGCCACCAGCAAGTCCAGCTCCTACGAGCAGTACTTC.

This clonotype was counted only a few times. The chain joins TRBV7-2 to TRBJ2-7, with D uncertain. The V gene's germline CDR1 is SGHTA and CDR2 FQGNSA. The ends were cut back, 4 bases at V and 4 bases at J, with 11 bases in the middle. The CDR3 contains 13 residues. The CDR3 is CASSYREPYEQYF. In DNA, the CDR3 is TGTGCCAGCAGCTACCGCGAGCCGTACGAGCAGTACTTC.

This clonotype was recorded many times. The chain recombines TRBV9 with TRBJ2-3; 10 nucleotides line up with TRBD2. This CDR3 comprises 18 residues. V trimming: 0 bases; J trimming: 0 bases; junction bases outside the gene matches: 7. Per the germline V gene, CDR1 is SGDLS and CDR2 is YYNGEE. Here the CDR3 reads CASSVGASGGTSTDTQYF. CDR3 sequence (DNA): TGTGCCAGCAGCGTAGGTGCTAGCGGGGGTACTAGCACAGATACGCAGTATTTT. The variable domain in full, with the rest retrieved from reference TRBV9 and TRBJ2-3, is DSGVTQTPKHLITATGQRVTLRCSPRSGDLSVYWYQQSLDQGLQFLIQYYNGEERAKGNILERFSAQQFPDLHSELNLSSLELGDSALYFCASSVGASGGTSTDTQYFGPGTRLTVL.

The sample holds many counts of this clonotype. The CDR3 bases are TGTGCCAGCAGTTTTGGCGGCGGAGGGACCGGGGAGCTGTTTTTT. Protein product: CASSFGGGGTGELFF. V and J are TRBV12-3 or TRBV12-4 and TRBJ2-2, with D possibly matching TRBD2 (6 bases). The CDR3 runs 15 residues. V was pared by 3 bases and J by 5 bases, with 13 bases between.

This clonotype was seen at least ten times. The chain has TRBV20-1 and TRBJ1-1; D uncertain. This CDR3 contains 12 residues. The V and J ends lost 6 bases and 1 base respectively, with 9 bases between them. From germline, CDR1 is DFQATT and CDR2 SNEGSKA (reference sequence). This chain's CDR3 is CSATKGNTEAFF. CDR3 DNA: TGCAGTGCCACAAAAGGGAACACTGAAGCTTTCTTT.

In its sample, this clonotype was seen a few times. The chain carries TRBV5-4 and TRBJ1-5; D may be TRBD1 (5 bases). Germline V gives CDR1 SGHNT, CDR2 YYREEE (reference sequence). V lost 3 bases, J lost 1 base, and 8 bases lay in between. The CDR3 has 14 residues. The CDR3 loop reads CASSSRDSNQPQHF. Written as DNA, the CDR3 is TGTGCCAGCAGCTCCCGGGACAGCAATCAGCCCCAGCATTTT.

This clonotype has a count of ten or more. This chain joins TRBV6-2 or TRBV6-3 and TRBJ1-6; possible D gene TRBD1, 6 bases. The CDR3 contains 16 residues. V lost 2 bases, J lost 10 bases, and 18 bases lay in between. The germline V gene has CDR1 MNHEY and CDR2 SVGEGT. The CDR3 spells CASSYEDRALTSPLHF. The CDR3 coding sequence is TGTGCCAGCAGTTACGAGGACAGAGCTCTGACCTCACCCCTCCACTTT.

There are many counts of this clonotype. The chain is built from TRBV29-1 and TRBJ2-5; D uncertain. Per the germline V gene, CDR1 is SQVTM and CDR2 is ANQGSEA. CDR3 length: 14 amino acids. V was cut by 6 bases and J by 2 bases, with 16 bases left in between. The CDR3 coding sequence is TGCAGCGTCCGATCCCGCGGAGCACAAGAGACCCAGTACTTC. Encoded protein: CSVRSRGAQETQYF. The full variable domain, completed using reference TRBV29-1 and TRBJ2-5, is SAVISQKPSRDICQRGTSLTIQCQVDSQVTMMFWYRQQPGQSLTLIATANQGSEATYESGFVIDKFPISRPNLTFSTLTVSNMSPEDSSIYLCSVRSRGAQETQYFGPGTRLLVL.

This clonotype has just a few counts. The rearrangement uses TRBV27 and TRBJ2-5; 9 bases map to TRBD2. Looked up from germline, CDR1 is MNHEY and CDR2 is SMNVEV (reference sequence). The CDR3 is 17 residues long. The junction had 8 bases not matched to a gene; V was cut back by 0 bases and J by 3 bases. The CDR3, as DNA: TGTGCCAGCAGTTTATCGAGCCAGCGGGGGGTGGAAGAGACCCAGTACTTC. As protein: CASSLSSQRGVEETQYF.

This clonotype was picked up a small number of times. This chain connects TRBV20-1 to TRBJ2-7; TRBD1 agrees at 9 bases. J gave up 3 bases and V 4 bases, and 7 bases lay outside the gene matches. CDR1 and CDR2 from the germline V gene are DFQATT and SNEGSKA (reference sequence). This CDR3 has 14 residues. CDR3 bases: TGCAGTGCTAAGTCGACAGGGGGAAACTACGAGCAGTACTTC. Translated: CSAKSTGGNYEQYF.

This rearrangement joins TRBV20-1 to TRBJ2-3; possible D gene TRBD1, 9 bases. The CDR3 sequence is 14 residues long. Germline CDR1 DFQATT, CDR2 SNEGSKA (reference sequence). Trimming cost V 6 bases and J 4 bases, with 17 bases left between them. In DNA, the CDR3 is TGCAGTGCAGCGGGGGACAGGGATTCAGATACGCAGTATTTT. It translates to CSAAGDRDSDTQYF.

The sample holds many counts of this clonotype. This sequence joins TRBV7-2 and TRBJ2-3, with D maybe TRBD1 (5 bases). CDR1 and CDR2 from the germline V gene are SGHTA and FQGNSA. V was clipped by 5 bases and J by 1 base, with 13 bases between them. CDR3 length equals 15 residues. CDR3 residues: CASSKGMGRTDTQYF. For the CDR3, the DNA is TGTGCCAGCAGCAAGGGGATGGGTCGCACAGATACGCAGTATTTT.

This clonotype was seen only a few times. This chain connects TRBV11-2 to TRBJ2-7, with TRBD1 matching 7 bases. After removal of 5 bases from V and 5 bases from J, the junction contained 6 bases not matched to a gene. This CDR3 contains 13 residues. Germline V gene data show CDR1 as SGHAT and CDR2 as FQNNGV. CDR3: CASSSRDRHEQYF. In DNA form, the CDR3 reads TGTGCCAGCAGCAGCCGGGACAGACACGAGCAGTACTTC.